The 21 T cell receptor beta chains below come from one sample, sequenced in a study of PD-1 blockade in mismatch repair-deficient tumors. Using immunoSEQ multiplex PCR, the repertoire was profiled, and TCRdb retains in-frame clones only, with some absent. Of roughly 70,000 clones listed, 60% to 80% are singletons. Sequenced material: peripheral blood, taken 2 weeks after starting pembrolizumab. Every receptor here comes from an adult with mismatch repair-deficient cancer.

This clone was counted between two and nine times. The chain is built from TRBV7-8 and TRBJ1-2, with TRBD1 as a possible D gene (5 bases). V was clipped by 5 bases and J by 8 bases, with 24 bases between them. The V gene's germline CDR1 is SGHVS and CDR2 FQNEAQ. The CDR3 loop spans 16 amino acids. This chain's CDR3 is CASSREGGELWVGYTF. The CDR3 nucleotides read TGTGCCAGCAGCAGAGAGGGAGGGGAACTATGGGTCGGCTACACCTTC. Full variable domain (remainder filled in from reference TRBV7-8 and TRBJ1-2): GAGVSQSPRYKVAKRGQDVALRCDPISGHVSLFWYQQALGQGPEFLTYFQNEAQLDKSGLPSDRFFAERPEGSVSTLKIQRTQQEDSAVYLCASSREGGELWVGYTFGSGTRLTVV.

The gene calls are TRBV2 and TRBJ1-2; 8 positions match TRBD1. The V segment lost 6 bases and the J segment 1 base; nucleotides outside the gene matches: 4. This CDR3 contains 14 residues. CDR1 SNHLY and CDR2 FYNNEI come from the germline V gene. CDR3 sequence (DNA): TGTGCCAGCAGCCCCGGACAGGGTAACTATGGCTACACCTTC. It is translated as CASSPGQGNYGYTF. The full variable domain, rest sourced from reference TRBV2 and TRBJ1-2, is EPEVTQTPSHQVTQMGQEVILRCVPISNHLYFYWYRQILGQKVEFLVSFYNNEISEKSEIFDDQFSVERPDGSNFTLKIRSTKLEDSAMYFCASSPGQGNYGYTFGSGTRLTVV.

The chain carries TRBV6-6 and TRBJ2-3; 9 bases match TRBD2. The CDR3 length is 16 residues. After removal of 8 bases from V and 2 bases from J, the junction contained 11 bases not matched to a gene. CDR1 is MNHNY and CDR2 is SVGAGI in the germline V gene (reference sequence). As DNA, the CDR3 is TGTGCCAGCCACAGATTCGTAGCGGGAGTCACAGATACGCAGTATTTT. It yields the protein CASHRFVAGVTDTQYF.

This clone occurred a few times. The rearrangement joins TRBV6-1 to TRBJ2-1, with no clear D. V was clipped by 5 bases and J by 8 bases, with 16 bases between them. CDR1 MNHNS and CDR2 SASEGT come from the germline V gene. The CDR3 consists of 14 residues. The CDR3 DNA sequence: TGTGCCAGCAGTAACTCCTTAATTTTGGATGAGCAGTTCTTC. Translated: CASSNSLILDEQFF.

The chain joins TRBV12-5 to TRBJ2-5, with 10 positions matching TRBD2. Trimming at V came to 6 bases and at J to 5 bases, leaving 9 bases not matched to a gene. The CDR3 is 15 amino acids. The germline V gene encodes CDR1 LGHNT and CDR2 FRNRAP. The CDR3 sequence: CASGPGLAWRETQYF. The DNA of the CDR3 is TGTGCTAGTGGCCCGGGACTAGCGTGGAGGGAGACCCAGTACTTC.

V and J are TRBV4-1 and TRBJ2-1; 10 bases align to TRBD2. Per germline, CDR1 MGHRA and CDR2 YSYEKL. The CDR3 totals 15 residues. V trimming: 5 bases; J trimming: 7 bases; junction bases outside the gene matches: 8. CDR3 protein: CASSFLAGERNEQFF. CDR3 DNA: TGCGCCAGCAGCTTCCTAGCGGGAGAACGAAATGAGCAGTTCTTC.

The rearrangement links TRBV2 to TRBJ1-4; 8 bases are a match to TRBD1. The germline V gene encodes CDR1 SNHLY and CDR2 FYNNEI. CDR3 length: 15 amino acids. V was pared by 4 bases and J by 3 bases, with 4 bases of the junction left unmatched. The CDR3 DNA reads TGTGCCAGCAGTGGACAGGGGTCGCCTAATGAAAAACTGTTTTTT. The encoded protein is CASSGQGSPNEKLFF.

The CDR3 region is CASSLEPTTNEQFF. The CDR3 DNA reads as TGTGCCAGCAGCTTAGAACCCACGACCAATGAGCAGTTCTTC. The J gene is TRBJ2-1, the V gene TRBV7-3, with D unresolved. The length of the CDR3 is 14 residues. Deletions cut 2 bases from V and 6 bases from J, with 11 bases between. Germline-derived CDR1 and CDR2 are SGHTA and FQGTGA.

V usage is TRBV6-1 and J usage is TRBJ2-3; a weak D match, TRBD2 (5 bases). Germline CDR1 is MNHNS and CDR2 is SASEGT. The CDR3 loop spans 15 amino acids. With 3 bases removed from V and 5 bases from J, the gap between germline ends came to 15 bases. The CDR3 nucleotides are TGTGCCAGCAGTGAGTCCCCGCAGGCGGGAGATACGCAGTATTTT. It yields the protein CASSESPQAGDTQYF.

This chain joins TRBV7-3 and TRBJ2-5, with 11 bases that match TRBD2. Unmatched junction bases numbered 6, after V lost 6 bases and J lost 0 bases. Germline CDR1 is SGHTA and CDR2 is FQGTGA. The CDR3 length is 16 residues. The CDR3 DNA reads as TGTGCCAGCAGTGGACTAGCGGGCCGGTACCAAGAGACCCAGTACTTC. This encodes CASSGLAGRYQETQYF.

The gene calls are TRBV15 and TRBJ2-2, with 10 bases identical to TRBD2. Germline CDR1 LNHNV, CDR2 YYDKDF (reference sequence). The V gene end was trimmed by 0 bases and the J gene end by 5 bases; junction bases not matched to a gene: 18. CDR3 length equals 21 residues. The CDR3 DNA reads as TGTGCCACCAGCAGAGACCTCTCCCTCAGCGGGAGGGTGGCTGGGACCGGGGAGCTGTTTTTT. Translation: CATSRDLSLSGRVAGTGELFF.

This clone was recorded a few times. This chain joins TRBV29-1 and TRBJ1-4; D not certain. Germline values: CDR1 SQVTM, CDR2 ANQGSEA. This CDR3 has 14 amino acids. Trimming removed 7 bases at V and 6 bases at J, with 18 bases between. CDR3 region: CSAAEGRTDEKLFF. The DNA for the CDR3 is TGCAGCGCCGCGGAAGGGCGAACAGATGAAAAACTGTTTTTT.

The chain carries TRBV5-4 and TRBJ1-1; unclear D gene. Deletions cut 4 bases from V and 2 bases from J, with 12 bases between. Germline loops: CDR1 SGHNT, CDR2 YYREEE (reference sequence). This CDR3 region has 14 residues. CDR3 residues: CASSVTVSNTEAFF. The CDR3 bases are TGTGCCAGCAGCGTAACAGTATCCAACACTGAAGCTTTCTTT.

CDR3 loop: CASGPPGATDTQYF. As DNA, the CDR3 is TGTGCTAGTGGTCCACCCGGGGCCACAGATACGCAGTATTTT. This chain links TRBV12-5 with TRBJ2-3; the D call may be TRBD1 or TRBD2 (5 bases each). The CDR3 is made up of 14 amino acids. In germline, CDR1 is LGHNT, CDR2 FRNRAP. Trimming stripped 5 bases from V and 2 bases from J, with 11 bases between.

V and J are TRBV27 and TRBJ2-1; D gene ambiguous. Germline CDR1 is MNHEY and CDR2 is SMNVEV (reference sequence). The CDR3 runs to 13 residues. Trimming pared 3 bases from V and 4 bases from J, leaving 7 bases between. DNA for the CDR3: TGTGCCAGCAGTTTTGAGCTTTACAATGAGCAGTTCTTC. It yields the protein CASSFELYNEQFF.

This clone is a singleton in its sample. V and J are TRBV10-3 and TRBJ2-3; 14 bases map to TRBD2. CDR1 is ENHRY, CDR2 SYGVKD, per germline. The CDR3 loop spans 17 amino acids. Trimming took 4 bases from V and 1 from J; bases not matched to a gene: 4. DNA for the CDR3: TGTGCCATCAGTGCTGGGACTAGCGGGGGTGGCACAGATACGCAGTATTTT. Translated: CAISAGTSGGGTDTQYF.

The chain employs TRBV4-3 and TRBJ2-7; the match to TRBD1 covers 10 bases. Trimming removed 1 base from V and 5 bases from J; junction bases left unmatched: 5. The germline V gene encodes CDR1 LGHNA and CDR2 YSLEER. The CDR3 has 15 residues. CDR3 bases: TGCGCCAGCAGCCAAGCCGGGACAGGGGCCCACGAGCAGTACTTC. It specifies CASSQAGTGAHEQYF.

This sequence joins TRBV25-1 and TRBJ2-2; D may be TRBD2 (5 bases). In germline, CDR1 is MGHDK, CDR2 SYGVNS. The CDR3 sequence is 14 residues long. V was trimmed by 7 bases and J by 3 bases, leaving 12 bases between them. The CDR3 nucleotides read TGTGCCAGCAAACCGGGGAGTGACACCGGGGAGCTGTTTTTT. Its translation is CASKPGSDTGELFF.

In its sample, this clone was seen a few times. This chain uses TRBV30 with TRBJ1-5; 8 nucleotides align to TRBD1. Trimming removed 2 bases from V and 1 base from J; junction bases left unmatched: 7. The CDR3 consists of 16 residues. From germline, CDR1 is GTSNPN and CDR2 SVGIG (reference sequence). CDR3 protein: CAWSNYRDRSNQPQHF. Written as DNA, the CDR3 is TGTGCCTGGAGTAACTACCGGGACAGGAGCAATCAGCCCCAGCATTTT.

V gene TRBV4-2 combines with J gene TRBJ2-7, with 8 bases that match TRBD1. Per germline, CDR1 LGHNA and CDR2 YNFKEQ. The CDR3 is 16 amino acids. With 4 bases clipped from V and 3 bases from J, the junction kept 11 bases outside the gene matches. CDR3 DNA sequence: TGTGCCAGCAGCCTACGTCCTGGGACAGGCAACTACGAGCAGTACTTC. This codes for CASSLRPGTGNYEQYF.

The sample holds one count of this clone. The chain employs TRBV27 and TRBJ1-1; 8 positions match TRBD1. V lost 4 bases to trimming and J lost 3 bases; unmatched junction nucleotides: 7. This CDR3 has 15 amino acids. CDR1 and CDR2 (germline): MNHEY, SMNVEV (reference sequence). CDR3 DNA sequence: TGTGCCAGCAGTTCAAGACAGGGGCGGGACACTGAAGCTTTCTTT. Protein sequence: CASSSRQGRDTEAFF.